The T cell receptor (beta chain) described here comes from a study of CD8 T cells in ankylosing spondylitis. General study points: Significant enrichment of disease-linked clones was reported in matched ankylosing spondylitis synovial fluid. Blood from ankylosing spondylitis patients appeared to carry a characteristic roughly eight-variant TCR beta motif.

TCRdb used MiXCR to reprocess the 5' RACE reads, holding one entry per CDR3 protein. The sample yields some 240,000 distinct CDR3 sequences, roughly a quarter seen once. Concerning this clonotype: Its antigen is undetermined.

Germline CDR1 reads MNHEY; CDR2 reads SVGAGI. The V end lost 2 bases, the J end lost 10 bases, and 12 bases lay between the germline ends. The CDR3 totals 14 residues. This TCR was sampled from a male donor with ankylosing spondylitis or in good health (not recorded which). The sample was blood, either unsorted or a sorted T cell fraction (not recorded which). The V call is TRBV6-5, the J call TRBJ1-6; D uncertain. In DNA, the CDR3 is TGTGCCAGCAGTTACACAGCCAGCGGCTCACCCCTCCACTTT. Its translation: CASSYTASGSPLHF.